What follows are 24 T cell receptor beta chains derived from one specimen sequenced in a study of Graves' ophthalmopathy and Graves' hyperthyroidism. Amplifying from RNA transcripts, the study obtained TCR beta CDR3 regions. A first-round RT-PCR used HTBI primers, followed by a second-round multiplex PCR. Each CDR3 protein gets one entry after TCRdb re-called the multiplex PCR reads with MiXCR. Among around 670,000 distinct CDR3 sequences listed, around 40% were seen once. The material sequenced was peripheral blood. The receptors stem from an adult man with Graves' ophthalmopathy.

This clonotype was seen more than once but under ten times. The chain joins TRBV24-1 to TRBJ2-6; 9 nucleotides align to TRBD1. The trim removed 4 bases at V and 1 base at J, leaving 13 bases unmatched. Germline assignment: CDR1 KGHDR and CDR2 SFDVKD. CDR3 size: 20 residues. The CDR3 DNA is TGTGCCACCAGTGACCGCTCCGGGACAGGGTTTGCATCTGGGGCCAACGTCCTGACTTTC. Amino acids: CATSDRSGTGFASGANVLTF.

The V gene is TRBV19, the J gene TRBJ2-5, with D perhaps TRBD2 (5 bases). Deletions cut 6 bases from V and 2 bases from J, with 19 bases between. CDR3 length equals 16 residues. In germline, CDR1 is LNHDA, CDR2 SQIVND (reference sequence). CDR3 coding DNA: TGTGCCAGTAGAGCCGGGGTGACTACCGTTCAAGAGACCCAGTACTTC. Its translation is CASRAGVTTVQETQYF.

This chain joins TRBV14 and TRBJ2-5; D is ambiguous. CDR1 SGHDN and CDR2 FVKESK come from the germline V gene. V gave up 1 base and J gave up 0 bases, with 6 bases separating them. The CDR3 extends over 14 amino acids. CDR3 DNA: TGTGCCAGCAGCCAAGGAGGATACCAAGAGACCCAGTACTTC. As protein: CASSQGGYQETQYF.

The chain links TRBV19 to TRBJ2-1, with 7 bases matching TRBD1. The germline gives CDR1 LNHDA, CDR2 SQIVND (reference sequence). With V trimmed by 2 bases and J by 4 bases, 5 bases remained unmatched. The CDR3 is 15 amino acids. CDR3 residues: CASSIRQGRYNEQFF. DNA for the CDR3: TGTGCCAGTAGTATACGACAGGGTAGGTACAATGAGCAGTTCTTC.

This clonotype came up many times. The chain uses TRBV7-9 and TRBJ2-7; the match to TRBD1 covers 7 bases. The CDR3 totals 15 residues. Germline values: CDR1 SEHNR, CDR2 FQNEAQ (reference sequence). The J segment lost 3 bases and the V segment lost 1 base, leaving 6 bases of the junction unmatched. The CDR3 DNA follows: TGTGCCAGCAGCTTAGGCCGGACAGGAATCTACGAGCAGTACTTC. Translating it yields CASSLGRTGIYEQYF.

This clonotype was detected only a few times. The J gene is TRBJ2-7, the V gene TRBV6-5; TRBD1 matches at 7 bases. V lost 0 bases, J lost 3 bases, and 2 bases stayed unmatched. CDR1 is MNHEY and CDR2 is SVGAGI in the germline V gene. The CDR3 sequence is 14 residues long. The chain's CDR3 is CASSYSRTGYEQYF. In nucleotides, the CDR3 is TGTGCCAGCAGTTACTCTAGGACAGGCTACGAGCAGTACTTC.

The CDR3 nucleotides read TGTGCCAGCAAGATAGGGCGGAGACAAGAGACCCAGTACTTC. This codes for CASKIGRRQETQYF. V gene TRBV2 combines with J gene TRBJ2-5; D gene uncertain. V lost 7 bases, J lost 2 bases, and 14 bases lay in between. Germline CDR1 is SNHLY and CDR2 is FYNNEI. The CDR3 has 14 amino acids. The complete variable domain, with remaining parts taken from reference TRBV2 and TRBJ2-5, reads EPEVTQTPSHQVTQMGQEVILRCVPISNHLYFYWYRQILGQKVEFLVSFYNNEISEKSEIFDDQFSVERPDGSNFTLKIRSTKLEDSAMYFCASKIGRRQETQYFGPGTRLLVL.

This chain links TRBV7-9 with TRBJ2-7, with D uncertain. The CDR3 consists of 14 residues. Trimming stripped 3 bases from V and 5 bases from J, with 14 bases between. Germline CDR1 SEHNR, CDR2 FQNEAQ (reference sequence). The CDR3 reads CASSFTAPGHEQYF. CDR3 bases: TGTGCCAGCAGCTTTACAGCGCCCGGTCACGAGCAGTACTTC.

This clonotype was detected only a few times. V and J are TRBV19 and TRBJ2-7; TRBD2 matches at 8 bases. The CDR3 sequence is 13 residues long. Germline-derived CDR1 and CDR2 are LNHDA and SQIVND (reference sequence). Losses at the gene ends were 6 bases for V and 3 bases for J; bases not matched to a gene: 4. The CDR3 DNA sequence: TGTGCCAGTAGAGCGGGAGAGGGCTACGAGCAGTACTTC. It codes for CASRAGEGYEQYF.

This clonotype was detected a few times. The chain links TRBV12-3 or TRBV12-4 to TRBJ1-6; D may be TRBD1 (5 bases). This CDR3 is built from 15 residues. With 4 bases removed from V and 3 bases from J, the gap between germline ends came to 10 bases. The CDR3, as DNA: TGTGCCAGCAGTTCCAGGGTACGCTATAATTCACCCCTCCACTTT. It specifies CASSSRVRYNSPLHF.

This clonotype showed up many times. The chain combines TRBV29-1 with TRBJ1-2; 9 bases map to TRBD1. CDR3 length equals 12 residues. CDR1 and CDR2 (germline): SQVTM, ANQGSEA. With 6 bases clipped from V and 7 bases from J, the junction kept 6 bases outside the gene matches. CDR3 nucleotides: TGCAGCGTGCCGGGACAGGGAGGTGGCTACACCTTC. Amino acid sequence: CSVPGQGGGYTF.

The chain combines TRBV5-1 with TRBJ2-7, with 7 positions matching TRBD2. V lost 2 bases to trimming and J lost 7 bases; unmatched junction nucleotides: 6. Germline values: CDR1 SGHRS, CDR2 YFSETQ. CDR3 length: 13 residues. CDR3 DNA: TGCGCCAGCAGCTTAACCAGCGGGGATGAGCAGTACTTC. This codes for CASSLTSGDEQYF.

The chain has TRBV29-1 and TRBJ2-7; D assignment may be TRBD1 or TRBD2 (11 bases each). Germline CDR1 and CDR2: SQVTM and ANQGSEA. The CDR3 runs 18 residues. The V gene lost 7 bases and the J gene lost 7 bases, with 35 bases spanning the gap. The chain's CDR3 is CSASPTSGTGGDLREQYF. The CDR3, as DNA: TGCAGCGCGTCACCGACTAGCGGGACAGGGGGTGACCTGAGGGAGCAGTACTTC.

J is TRBJ1-2 and V is TRBV9; tentatively, D is TRBD1 (5 bases). Germline V gene data show CDR1 as SGDLS and CDR2 as YYNGEE. The CDR3 length is 14 residues. The ends were cut back, 7 bases at V and 6 bases at J, with 19 bases in the middle. CDR3 sequence: CASSPLSGHDGYTF. CDR3 nucleotides: TGTGCCAGCTCACCACTATCAGGGCATGATGGCTACACCTTC.

This chain joins TRBV19 and TRBJ1-1; D ambiguous. The germline V gene has CDR1 LNHDA and CDR2 SQIVND (reference sequence). The CDR3 has 14 amino acids. The V and J ends lost 5 bases and 4 bases respectively, with 14 bases between them. CDR3 loop: CASSAVRGSTEAFF. DNA for the CDR3: TGTGCCAGTAGTGCTGTGCGTGGGTCCACTGAAGCTTTCTTT.

A few counts support this clonotype. The chain recombines TRBV20-1 with TRBJ1-5; TRBD1 is a possible D gene (6 bases). Germline values: CDR1 DFQATT, CDR2 SNEGSKA (reference sequence). The CDR3 has 14 amino acids. The germline V and J ends were trimmed by 1 base and 3 bases, with 10 bases remaining between them. The CDR3 DNA sequence: TGCAGTGCTAGAGGCAGGGGCCCCAATCAGCCCCAGCATTTT. Protein product: CSARGRGPNQPQHF.

The gene calls are TRBV9 and TRBJ1-2; TRBD1 agrees at 7 bases. There are 14 residues in the CDR3. V shed 2 bases and J 5 bases; nucleotides not matched to a gene: 6. The germline V gene has CDR1 SGDLS and CDR2 YYNGEE. Here the CDR3 reads CASSVNTGDYGYTF. CDR3 bases: TGTGCCAGCAGCGTCAATACAGGGGATTATGGCTACACCTTC.

This clonotype was observed once. Since no conserved phenylalanine or tryptophan closes the CDR3, a read error is the likely cause. It is unclear where the CDR3 begins or ends on the DNA, so no DNA is shown, and the CDR3 is as TCRdb lists it. This sequence joins TRBV7-2 and TRBJ2-2; no check of the table's D call, TRBD1, against the DNA was made. Per the germline V gene, CDR1 is SGHTA and CDR2 is FQGNSA. The CDR3 is 8 residues long, counting both termini. CDR3 residues: CASSFDRG.

This clonotype was counted only a few times. Sequence at one end of the junction differs from germline and may be a read error. This chain links TRBV24-1 with TRBJ1-5, with no clear D. The CDR3 covers 15 residues. The germline gives CDR1 KGHDR, CDR2 SFDVKD. This CDR3 is CASSYDQAINQPQHF. Written as DNA, the CDR3 is TGTGCCAGCAGTTACGACCAGGCCATCAATCAGCCCCAGCATTTT.

Worth noting for this clonotype: A much larger clone differs by one base, so this may be a read error. The chain links TRBV24-1 to TRBJ2-7; tentative D call: TRBD1 (6 bases). V was trimmed by 1 base and J by 7 bases, leaving 25 bases between them. CDR3 length equals 18 residues. The germline gives CDR1 KGHDR, CDR2 SFDVKD. CDR3 protein: CATSDLAGRGTARFEQYF. The CDR3 region has the DNA TGTGCCACCAGTGATTTAGCAGGTAGGGGGACGGCTCGTTTTGAGCAGTACTTC.

On this clonotype itself: A read error may explain this, as a much larger clone is one base away. The V and J genes are TRBV11-1 and TRBJ1-2, with D perhaps matching TRBD1 (5 bases). The V gene lost 5 bases and the J gene lost 8 bases, with 24 bases spanning the gap. The CDR3 is 16 residues long. CDR1 and CDR2 (germline): SGHAT, FQDESV (reference sequence). CDR3 residues: CASSTPGRAASRGYTF. DNA of the CDR3: TGTGCCAGCAGCACACCTGGCAGGGCCGCCTCTCGGGGCTACACCTTC.

This rearrangement joins TRBV5-6 to TRBJ2-5, with TRBD2 matching over 13 bases. J gave up 3 bases and V 9 bases, and 11 bases lay outside the gene matches. CDR3 length: 16 residues. The germline V gene has CDR1 SGHDT and CDR2 YYEEEE. The CDR3 here is CATETSGGTKEETQYF. The CDR3 coding sequence is TGTGCCACCGAGACTAGCGGGGGGACCAAGGAAGAGACCCAGTACTTC.

This clonotype was seen a few times. The rearrangement joins TRBV19 to TRBJ1-1, with a tentative D call TRBD1 (6 bases). Deletions cut 3 bases from V and 4 bases from J, with 18 bases between. The germline V gene has CDR1 LNHDA and CDR2 SQIVND (reference sequence). The CDR3 consists of 16 residues. The CDR3 coding sequence is TGTGCCAGTAGTATGTTGGCAGGGGCGGTTGGCACTGAAGCTTTCTTT. Its protein is CASSMLAGAVGTEAFF.

The rearrangement uses TRBV11-3 and TRBJ2-5, with TRBD1 matching over 10 bases. Germline V gene data show CDR1 as SGHNT and CDR2 as YENEEA. V was pared by 5 bases and J by 5 bases, with 8 bases of the junction left unmatched. The CDR3 consists of 15 residues. The CDR3 loop reads CASSPGTGVDETQYF. CDR3 coding DNA: TGTGCCAGCAGCCCCGGGACAGGGGTAGATGAGACCCAGTACTTC.